This T cell receptor beta chain was documented in a study of OX40 agonist ivuxolimab in advanced cancers. As for the study in general: Given to patients was ivuxolimab, an agonistic anti-OX40 (CD134) antibody. Patients in dose escalation had liver, melanoma, kidney or head and neck cancers. Study-level points and caveats: The study observed clonal expansion of CD4+ and CD8+ blood T cells by week 6 at 0.1 to 3.0 mg/kg.

This clone was counted once. What it recognizes is unknown. The germline V and J ends were trimmed by 8 bases and 2 bases, with 13 bases remaining between them. This CDR3 is built from 14 residues. CDR1 SNHLY and CDR2 FYNNEI come from the germline V gene. Only in-frame clones appear in the TCRdb table, and some are missing; sequencing was by immunoSEQ multiplex PCR. The repertoire holds about 93,000 clones, with 94% as singletons. This material consisted of CD4+ or CD8+ T cells sorted from blood, taken in a trial of the OX40 agonist ivuxolimab. The origin of this receptor is an adult with an advanced solid tumor such as melanoma, head and neck, liver or kidney cancer. V usage is TRBV2 and J usage is TRBJ1-3; D not resolved. The CDR3 loop is CASYDPWAGNTIYF. For the CDR3, the DNA is TGTGCCAGCTACGACCCATGGGCTGGAAACACCATATATTTT. The full variable domain, its missing parts supplied by reference TRBV2 and TRBJ1-3, is EPEVTQTPSHQVTQMGQEVILRCVPISNHLYFYWYRQILGQKVEFLVSFYNNEISEKSEIFDDQFSVERPDGSNFTLKIRSTKLEDSAMYFCASYDPWAGNTIYFGEGSWLTVV.